The present T cell receptor beta chain was sequenced within a study of T cells expressing NK-cell markers. Regarding the study as a whole: Similarly, these clonotypes led the CD3+CD56-NKG2C+ fraction as well in a handful of donors. Whether expanded NKG2C-expressing T cell clones recognize HCMV is unknown.

Comment on this clonotype: The target antigen is unknown.

With the 5' RACE reads reprocessed, TCRdb shows one record per CDR3 protein and no DNA. The listing records under 500,000 distinct CDR3 sequences. The CDR3 length is 13 residues. CDR1 and CDR2 from the germline V gene are SGHDT and YYEEEE. The chain joins TRBV5-6 to TRBJ1-4; the TCRdb call, TRBD1, lacks DNA for checking. The sequence was obtained from a woman between 18 and 75 years old in good health. Specimen: blood T cells: a sorted CD56 or NKG2C T cell subset, CD4+ or CD8+ T cells, or bulk PBMC T cells (not recorded which). Here the CDR3 reads CATSQGAREKLFF.